Presented here are 20 T cell receptor beta chains from one specimen sequenced in a study of blood T cell repertoires in COVID-19. TCRdb's copy holds only in-frame clones and misses some; the assay was immunoSEQ multiplex PCR. The data hold approximately 280,000 clones, with 70% to 90% observed a single time. The source material was peripheral blood. Source of these receptors: a man in his fifties or sixties with active or convalescent COVID-19.

The chain recombines TRBV5-8 with TRBJ2-3; the D gene is possibly TRBD2 (7 bases). This CDR3 spans 16 amino acids. The germline V and J ends were trimmed by 3 bases and 5 bases, with 19 bases remaining between them. From germline, CDR1 is SGHTS and CDR2 YDEGEE. CDR3 protein: CASSWGGSSMGDTQYF. The CDR3 DNA reads TGTGCCAGCAGCTGGGGGGGCTCAAGCATGGGAGATACGCAGTATTTT.

The gene calls are TRBV23-1 and TRBJ2-1; 8 bases match TRBD2. TRBV23-1 is marked as an open reading frame, function uncertain. The CDR3 runs 17 residues. The ends lost 4 bases at V and 7 bases at J; junction bases unmatched: 15. CDR3 sequence: CASSLPLSGTRNNEQFF. CDR3 in DNA: TGCGCCAGCAGTCTACCCCTTAGTGGGACTAGAAATAATGAGCAGTTCTTC.

The J gene is TRBJ1-1, the V gene TRBV4-1; no definite D call. The V and J ends lost 4 bases and 11 bases respectively, with 26 bases between them. Germline V gene data show CDR1 as MGHRA and CDR2 as YSYEKL. This CDR3 contains 16 residues. This CDR3 is CASSLAGQSTSFGAFF. The CDR3 DNA follows: TGCGCCAGCAGCCTAGCTGGTCAAAGCACTTCTTTTGGGGCTTTCTTT.

The V call is TRBV15, the J call TRBJ2-1; D gene uncertain. Germline values: CDR1 LNHNV, CDR2 YYDKDF (reference sequence). CDR3 length equals 14 residues. Trimming stripped 5 bases from V and 2 bases from J, with 10 bases between. CDR3 in amino acids: CATSYPRPYNEQFF. Here the CDR3 DNA reads TGTGCCACCAGCTACCCGAGGCCCTACAATGAGCAGTTCTTC.

This clone was counted once. CDR3 DNA sequence: TGTGCCAGCAGCGTTAACCAGGGTGTCTGGGAGACCCAGTACTTC. Amino acids: CASSVNQGVWETQYF. V usage is TRBV7-6 and J usage is TRBJ2-5; tentative D call: TRBD1 (5 bases). The CDR3 is made up of 15 amino acids. Deletions cut 5 bases from V and 5 bases from J, with 18 bases between. Germline-derived CDR1 and CDR2 are SGHVS and FNYEAQ.

V gene TRBV5-5 combines with J gene TRBJ2-4; 10 bases map to TRBD1. The V gene's germline CDR1 is SGHKS and CDR2 YYEKEE (reference sequence). The junction had 4 bases not matched to a gene; V was cut back by 4 bases and J by 3 bases. The CDR3 is made up of 15 amino acids. CDR3 sequence: CASSRGDRGKNIQYF. The CDR3 nucleotides read TGTGCCAGCAGCCGCGGGGACAGGGGCAAAAACATTCAGTACTTC.

The gene calls are TRBV11-1 and TRBJ2-1, with 7 bases aligning to TRBD1. V lost 3 bases to trimming and J lost 5 bases; unmatched junction nucleotides: 1. The CDR3 extends over 13 amino acids. Germline lookup yields CDR1 SGHAT and CDR2 FQDESV (reference sequence). The CDR3 sequence is CASSFTGDNEQFF. In DNA form, the CDR3 reads TGTGCCAGCAGCTTCACAGGGGACAATGAGCAGTTCTTC.

This chain links TRBV28 with TRBJ1-2; D not certain. The V gene lost 6 bases and the J gene lost 8 bases, with 19 bases spanning the gap. The CDR3 has 14 residues. CDR1 is MDHEN, CDR2 SYDVKM, per germline. CDR3 residues: CASRSAGLGWGYTF. The DNA of the CDR3 is TGTGCCAGCAGGTCCGCGGGCCTCGGCTGGGGCTACACCTTC.

The V and J genes are TRBV15 and TRBJ2-2; unclear D gene. This CDR3 spans 15 amino acids. Per the germline V gene, CDR1 is LNHNV and CDR2 is YYDKDF (reference sequence). Trimming removed 0 bases from V and 6 bases from J, with 11 bases in between. CDR3 bases: TGTGCCACCAGCAGAGATCTGGAGCGCGCCGGGGAGCTGTTTTTT. Translated, it gives CATSRDLERAGELFF.

The rearrangement uses TRBV2 and TRBJ2-1, with 10 positions matching TRBD2. Trimming cost V 9 bases and J 4 bases; bases outside gene matches: 18. CDR3 length: 18 residues. Germline V gene lookup returns CDR1 SNHLY and CDR2 FYNNEI. CDR3 DNA sequence: TGTGCCAGTTCACCCCAGGCCTCTAGCGGGAGAGGGTACAATGAGCAGTTCTTC. It codes for CASSPQASSGRGYNEQFF.

This chain connects TRBV25-1 to TRBJ1-4; D perhaps matches TRBD1 (6 bases). Looked up from germline, CDR1 is MGHDK and CDR2 is SYGVNS. The CDR3 has 15 amino acids. V lost 5 bases to trimming and J lost 3 bases, with 13 bases between them. The chain's CDR3 is CASSYTGTANEKLFF. The CDR3 DNA reads as TGTGCCAGCAGTTATACAGGGACGGCTAATGAAAAACTGTTTTTT.

The rearrangement links TRBV3-1 (or the pseudogene TRBV3-2) to TRBJ2-7; 7 bases agree with TRBD2. The CDR3 is made up of 15 amino acids. The ends lost 4 bases at V and 3 bases at J; junction bases unmatched: 9. Germline V gene sequence: CDR1 LGHDT, CDR2 YNNKEL (reference sequence). CDR3 DNA sequence: TGTGCCAGCAGCCCCCCCGGAACTAGCGTCTACGAGCAGTACTTC. Its translation: CASSPPGTSVYEQYF.

V is TRBV7-3 and J is TRBJ1-1, with D perhaps matching TRBD1 (5 bases). V was trimmed by 4 bases and J by 7 bases, leaving 13 bases between them. This CDR3 contains 13 residues. Germline V lookup: CDR1 SGHTA, CDR2 FQGTGA. In DNA form, the CDR3 reads TGTGCCAGCAGCTCCTCTCCCGGGGGTGAAGCTTTCTTT. Translating gives CASSSSPGGEAFF.

This clone appeared many times. The genes are TRBV7-3 and TRBJ2-1; 9 bases agree with TRBD2. The CDR3 runs 15 residues. Per germline, CDR1 SGHTA and CDR2 FQGTGA. Trimming at V came to 5 bases and at J to 6 bases, leaving 8 bases not matched to a gene. The DNA of the CDR3 is TGTGCCAGCAGCCAGGGGCTAGCGGGAACCAATGAGCAGTTCTTC. This gives the protein CASSQGLAGTNEQFF. The full variable domain, rest sourced from reference TRBV7-3 and TRBJ2-1, is GAGVSQTPSNKVTEKGKYVELRCDPISGHTALYWYRQSLGQGPEFLIYFQGTGAADDSGLPNDRFFAVRPEGSVSTLKIQRTERGDSAVYLCASSQGLAGTNEQFFGPGTRLTVL.

The chain combines TRBV20-1 with TRBJ1-5; possibly TRBD1 for D (5 bases). The CDR3 totals 13 residues. Germline V lookup: CDR1 DFQATT, CDR2 SNEGSKA (reference sequence). V was cut by 3 bases and J by 3 bases, with 9 bases left in between. The CDR3 is CSASGGLNQPQHF. The CDR3 region has the DNA TGCAGTGCTAGTGGGGGACTCAATCAGCCCCAGCATTTT.

J is TRBJ1-2 and V is TRBV7-2, with a tentative D call TRBD1 (5 bases). This CDR3 comprises 14 residues. The germline CDR1 and CDR2 sequences are SGHTA and FQGNSA. Deletions cut 1 base from V and 8 bases from J, with 14 bases between. The CDR3 reads CASSLEGRGRGYTF. CDR3 DNA sequence: TGTGCCAGCAGCTTAGAGGGGCGGGGGAGAGGCTACACCTTC.

This rearrangement joins TRBV24-1 to TRBJ1-1, with 7 bases identical to TRBD1. Germline CDR1 KGHDR, CDR2 SFDVKD. This CDR3 contains 17 residues. V was clipped by 1 base and J by 1 base; unmatched bases: 8. The CDR3 protein is CATSDFHLRTGNTEAFF. In DNA, the CDR3 is TGTGCCACCAGTGATTTTCACCTCAGGACAGGGAACACTGAAGCTTTCTTT.

This clone has just one count. The chain uses TRBV7-9 and TRBJ1-1; D perhaps matches TRBD1 (5 bases). V was clipped by 2 bases and J by 1 base, with 11 bases between them. The length of the CDR3 is 15 residues. Per the germline V gene, CDR1 is SEHNR and CDR2 is FQNEAQ (reference sequence). The CDR3 coding sequence is TGTGCCAGCAGCTTAAGTGGGGCTGGGAACACTGAAGCTTTCTTT. Its protein product is CASSLSGAGNTEAFF. The full variable domain, its missing parts supplied by reference TRBV7-9 and TRBJ1-1, is DTGVSQNPRHKITKRGQNVTFRCDPISEHNRLYWYRQTLGQGPEFLTYFQNEAQLEKSRLLSDRFSAERPKGSFSTLEIQRTEQGDSAMYLCASSLSGAGNTEAFFGQGTRLTVV.

This clone occurred once. The genes are TRBV19 and TRBJ1-3; 7 bases align to TRBD1. CDR1 is LNHDA and CDR2 is SQIVND in the germline V gene (reference sequence). The CDR3 sequence is 17 residues long. Trimming removed 6 bases from V and 0 bases from J; junction bases left unmatched: 11. The DNA of the CDR3 is TGTGCCAGTAGGGACGGGACAGACAAGCTCTCTGGAAACACCATATATTTT. Protein product: CASRDGTDKLSGNTIYF.

The rearrangement joins TRBV7-9 to TRBJ1-1; maybe TRBD1 (6 bases). CDR1 SEHNR and CDR2 FQNEAQ come from the germline V gene (reference sequence). Trimming removed 3 bases from V and 1 base from J, with 9 bases in between. CDR3 length: 14 residues. The CDR3 spells CASSFQGPNTEAFF. The CDR3 DNA reads TGTGCCAGCAGCTTTCAGGGGCCGAACACTGAAGCTTTCTTT.